The 14 T cell receptor beta chains in this list originate from one sample, sequenced in a study of graft-versus-host responses after intestinal transplantation. Their recognized antigens are unknown. Measured with immunoSEQ multiplex PCR; TCRdb has only the in-frame clones, and not every one. The sample holds over 75,000 clones, about 85% seen once. The input for sequencing was unstimulated CD4+ T cells sorted from spleen or lymph node cells, taken before transplant. Receptors were obtained from a human donor who was the organ donor for an intestinal transplant.

The chain links TRBV6-5 to TRBJ1-4, with D unclear. Germline loops: CDR1 MNHEY, CDR2 SVGAGI. CDR3 length: 14 amino acids. The V gene lost 5 bases and the J gene lost 4 bases, with 11 bases spanning the gap. The CDR3 reads CASSKPGFNEKLFF. The CDR3 DNA reads TGTGCCAGCAGTAAACCGGGATTTAATGAAAAACTGTTTTTT.

The gene calls are TRBV18 and TRBJ2-1; 7 nucleotides line up with TRBD2. The V gene's germline CDR1 is KGHSH and CDR2 LQKENI. With 2 bases clipped from V and 8 bases from J, the junction kept 9 bases outside the gene matches. This CDR3 is 15 amino acids long. As DNA, the CDR3 is TGTGCCAGCTCACCAACCGGACTAGAAGGGTATGAGCAGTTCTTC. Protein product: CASSPTGLEGYEQFF.

The CDR3 DNA follows: TGTGCCAGCAGTGATGACTTCGGGACAGCCCGCCCTGAAGCTTTCTTT. This codes for CASSDDFGTARPEAFF. The rearrangement uses TRBV6-1 and TRBJ1-1; 7 bases are a match to TRBD1. The CDR3 spans 16 residues. Trimming removed 3 bases from V and 6 bases from J; junction bases left unmatched: 13. Germline V CDR1 and CDR2: MNHNS, SASEGT.

The chain employs TRBV7-3 and TRBJ2-1; 11 positions agree with TRBD2. V lost 1 base to trimming and J lost 6 bases; unmatched junction nucleotides: 2. The CDR3 spans 15 residues. Germline V gene data show CDR1 as SGHTA and CDR2 as FQGTGA. The DNA for the CDR3 is TGTGCCAGCAGCTTAAGACTAGCGGGAACCAATGAGCAGTTCTTC. As protein: CASSLRLAGTNEQFF.

J is TRBJ2-2 and V is TRBV28; tentative D call: TRBD1 (6 bases). V dropped 1 base and J dropped 2 bases, with 8 bases sitting between them. The CDR3 runs to 15 residues. The germline V gene encodes CDR1 MDHEN and CDR2 SYDVKM. In nucleotides, the CDR3 is TGTGCCAGCAGTTTATACAGGGTCAACACCGGGGAGCTGTTTTTT. Translating gives CASSLYRVNTGELFF. Based on the CDR3 plus reference TRBV28 and TRBJ2-2, the full variable domain is DVKVTQSSRYLVKRTGEKVFLECVQDMDHENMFWYRQDPGLGLRLIYFSYDVKMKEKGDIPEGYSVSREKKERFSLILESASTNQTSMYLCASSLYRVNTGELFFGEGSRLTVL.

V is TRBV9 and J is TRBJ2-2; 8 bases agree with TRBD2. V lost 0 bases to trimming and J lost 7 bases; unmatched junction nucleotides: 17. The germline V gene has CDR1 SGDLS and CDR2 YYNGEE. This CDR3 is 19 amino acids long. This CDR3 is CASSVGVWRGGRRSGELFF. The CDR3 DNA is TGTGCCAGCAGCGTAGGAGTCTGGAGAGGCGGGAGGCGTAGCGGGGAGCTGTTTTTT.

V gene TRBV18 combines with J gene TRBJ1-4; 7 bases fit TRBD1. Germline loops: CDR1 KGHSH, CDR2 LQKENI. This CDR3 spans 13 amino acids. The trim removed 8 bases at V and 8 bases at J, leaving 8 bases unmatched. This CDR3 reads CASVRDRGEKLFF. As DNA, the CDR3 is TGTGCCAGCGTCCGGGACAGAGGCGAAAAACTGTTTTTT.

The chain employs TRBV7-3 and TRBJ2-2, with TRBD2 matching over 10 bases. There are 15 residues in the CDR3. Trimming cost V 3 bases and J 5 bases; bases outside gene matches: 3. Germline-derived CDR1 and CDR2 are SGHTA and FQGTGA. The CDR3 DNA follows: TGTGCCAGCAGCTTCGGAGCGGGAGGGACCGGGGAGCTGTTTTTT. Its translation is CASSFGAGGTGELFF.

This rearrangement joins TRBV14 to TRBJ2-7; 8 nucleotides line up with TRBD2. This CDR3 region has 16 residues. Trimming cost V 4 bases and J 1 base; bases outside gene matches: 9. CDR1 and CDR2 from the germline V gene are SGHDN and FVKESK. The CDR3, as DNA: TGTGCCAGCAGCCTTTCCGCTGGACTAGCTTCCTACGAGCAGTACTTC. Translated: CASSLSAGLASYEQYF.

V is TRBV27 and J is TRBJ1-2, with a tentative D call TRBD1 (5 bases). The CDR3 length is 14 residues. Trimming pared 6 bases from V and 4 bases from J, leaving 15 bases between. Germline V gives CDR1 MNHEY, CDR2 SMNVEV (reference sequence). The CDR3 spells CASRNRYTAYGYTF. In nucleotides, the CDR3 is TGTGCCAGCAGGAACAGGTACACGGCCTATGGCTACACCTTC.

The chain carries TRBV27 and TRBJ2-1; 10 bases match TRBD2. The germline V gene encodes CDR1 MNHEY and CDR2 SMNVEV (reference sequence). J lost 2 bases, V lost 2 bases, and 12 bases had no gene match. The CDR3 has 19 residues. In nucleotides, the CDR3 is TGTGCCAGCAGTTTAAAATTGAGGAGCGGGAGGGCCCCCTACAATGAGCAGTTCTTC. This encodes CASSLKLRSGRAPYNEQFF.

V is TRBV6-5 and J is TRBJ2-5; 10 nucleotides match TRBD2. The V gene's germline CDR1 is MNHEY and CDR2 SVGAGI. This CDR3 region has 14 residues. J lost 7 bases, V lost 5 bases, and 7 bases had no gene match. For the CDR3, the DNA is TGTGCCAGCAGTCGTACCGGGACTAGCGCGACCCAGTACTTC. It yields the protein CASSRTGTSATQYF.

A single count supports this clone. The V and J genes are TRBV5-5 and TRBJ1-4; D unresolved. This CDR3 has 13 residues. The V gene's germline CDR1 is SGHKS and CDR2 YYEKEE (reference sequence). Trimming took off 0 bases at V and 10 bases at J, with 10 bases between the two ends. CDR3 protein: CASSLAGGGKLFF. CDR3 DNA sequence: TGTGCCAGCAGCTTGGCCGGAGGCGGAAAACTGTTTTTT.

This chain joins TRBV11-2 and TRBJ2-4; D unresolved. V lost 8 bases, J lost 0 bases, and 14 bases lay in between. Germline V gene lookup returns CDR1 SGHAT and CDR2 FQNNGV. The CDR3 is 15 residues long. The CDR3 DNA is TGTGCCAGCGGAGCGCCGACCCTAGCCAAAAACATTCAGTACTTC. It is translated as CASGAPTLAKNIQYF. The whole variable domain, filled in from reference TRBV11-2 and TRBJ2-4, reads EAGVAQSPRYKIIEKRQSVAFWCNPISGHATLYWYQQILGQGPKLLIQFQNNGVVDDSQLPKDRFSAERLKGVDSTLKIQPAKLEDSAVYLCASGAPTLAKNIQYFGAGTRLSVL.